The following is a T cell receptor (beta chain) sequence with its context. These data belong to a study of blood T cell repertoires in COVID-19. About the study: T cells, B-cell-depleted T cells, or PBMCs provided the cDNA or gDNA that served as material.

In the source study's methods: How many nucleated cells were present was estimated from reference gene primer amplification. Clones were sequenced by immunoSEQ multiplex PCR, and TCRdb holds only the in-frame ones, with some missing. V and J calls and clone size are those listed in that table; D and trimming were worked out from the DNA. The repertoire holds about 160,000 clones, with around 80% as singletons. This clonotype originated in a woman over 75 with active or convalescent COVID-19. The material sequenced was peripheral blood.

CDR3 bases: TGCGCCAGCAGCCCGGGACAGGGGAACACCGGGGAGCTGTTTTTT. It specifies CASSPGQGNTGELFF. The V call is TRBV4-1, the J call TRBJ2-2; 9 bases are a match to TRBD1. The CDR3 spans 15 residues. Germline values: CDR1 MGHRA, CDR2 YSYEKL. V lost 4 bases, J lost 1 base, and 1 base stayed unmatched.